What follows are 31 T cell receptor beta chains derived from one specimen sequenced in a study of preoperative IRX-2 immunotherapy in early breast cancer. Specified treatment: preoperative locoregional IRX-2 cytokine immunotherapy. Measured with immunoSEQ multiplex PCR; TCRdb has only the in-frame clones, and not every one. The sample lists about 5,600 clones, about 60% occurring once. This specimen consisted of tumor tissue, obtained before IRX-2 immunotherapy. Receptor source: a human donor with breast cancer.

The gene calls are TRBV6-8 and TRBJ2-3; no definite D call. V was pared by 10 bases and J by 3 bases, with 23 bases between. The length of the CDR3 is 16 residues. Germline assignment: CDR1 MNHGY and CDR2 SAAAGT. The CDR3 sequence is CAIKANSLGVTDTQYF. CDR3 bases: TGTGCCATCAAAGCCAATTCACTTGGGGTTACAGATACGCAGTATTTT.

V gene TRBV6-8 combines with J gene TRBJ2-1, with 8 bases identical to TRBD2. CDR1 is MNHGY and CDR2 is SAAAGT in the germline V gene. Trimming took 5 bases from V and 2 from J; bases not matched to a gene: 5. The CDR3 consists of 15 residues. This chain's CDR3 is CASSVVSGTYNEQFF. CDR3 nucleotide sequence: TGTGCCAGCAGTGTGGTTAGCGGGACCTACAATGAGCAGTTCTTC.

This clone was counted a few times. V gene TRBV11-3 combines with J gene TRBJ2-3, with D possibly being TRBD1 or TRBD2 (5 bases each). This CDR3 contains 17 residues. Germline V gives CDR1 SGHNT, CDR2 YENEEA. The V end lost 5 bases, the J end lost 0 bases, and 18 bases lay between the germline ends. CDR3 sequence: CASSGRQSGQSTDTQYF. The CDR3 DNA follows: TGTGCCAGCAGCGGCCGCCAGTCGGGGCAAAGCACAGATACGCAGTATTTT.

This clone was seen once. This chain joins TRBV19 and TRBJ1-5, with D possibly TRBD1 on 5 matching bases. CDR3 length: 15 residues. V was clipped by 5 bases and J by 3 bases, with 14 bases between them. Germline CDR1 and CDR2: LNHDA and SQIVND (reference sequence). The chain's CDR3 is CASSPGTAHNQPQHF. The CDR3 DNA reads as TGTGCCAGTAGTCCCGGGACGGCACACAATCAGCCCCAGCATTTT.

V is TRBV19 and J is TRBJ2-3; D is perhaps TRBD2 (5 bases). V gave up 4 bases and J gave up 0 bases, with 8 bases separating them. CDR1 and CDR2 (germline): LNHDA, SQIVND (reference sequence). The CDR3 runs to 14 residues. Here the CDR3 reads CASSNPGSTDTQYF. Written as DNA, the CDR3 is TGTGCCAGTAGTAACCCGGGGAGCACAGATACGCAGTATTTT. Using reference TRBV19 and TRBJ2-3 for the parts outside the CDR3, the full variable domain is DGGITQSPKYLFRKEGQNVTLSCEQNLNHDAMYWYRQDPGQGLRLIYYSQIVNDFQKGDIAEGYSVSREKKESFPLTVTSAQKNPTAFYLCASSNPGSTDTQYFGPGTRLTVL.

The gene calls are TRBV15 and TRBJ2-3; either TRBD1 or TRBD2 may supply D (5 bases each). The ends were cut back, 0 bases at V and 0 bases at J, with 13 bases in the middle. The CDR3 runs 17 residues. Germline V gene sequence: CDR1 LNHNV, CDR2 YYDKDF (reference sequence). The CDR3 protein is CATSRDWGIVSTDTQYF. The CDR3 nucleotides are TGTGCCACCAGCAGAGATTGGGGGATAGTAAGCACAGATACGCAGTATTTT.

This clone has only a few counts. The gene calls are TRBV28 and TRBJ2-1, with D hard to call. Germline CDR1 and CDR2: MDHEN and SYDVKM. The V end lost 3 bases, the J end lost 7 bases, and 7 bases lay between the germline ends. The CDR3 is 12 residues long. The CDR3 DNA follows: TGTGCCAGCAGTTTCGTGAGAAATGAGCAGTTCTTC. This codes for CASSFVRNEQFF. The full variable domain, completed using reference TRBV28 and TRBJ2-1, is DVKVTQSSRYLVKRTGEKVFLECVQDMDHENMFWYRQDPGLGLRLIYFSYDVKMKEKGDIPEGYSVSREKKERFSLILESASTNQTSMYLCASSFVRNEQFFGPGTRLTVL.

The chain joins TRBV5-1 to TRBJ2-5; 12 bases are a match to TRBD2. Germline CDR1 and CDR2: SGHRS and YFSETQ. Trimming at V came to 0 bases and at J to 9 bases, leaving 6 bases not matched to a gene. The CDR3 consists of 15 residues. CDR3 DNA sequence: TGCGCCAGCAGCTTGGGACTAGCGGGAGAAGTTGCCCAGTACTTC. Protein sequence: CASSLGLAGEVAQYF.

The chain joins TRBV15 to TRBJ1-2; 7 bases map to TRBD1. The length of the CDR3 is 14 residues. From germline, CDR1 is LNHNV and CDR2 YYDKDF (reference sequence). Losses at the gene ends were 4 bases for V and 7 bases for J; bases not matched to a gene: 9. The CDR3 coding sequence is TGTGCCACCAGCATCGACAGGGTTGGGGTTGGCTACACCTTC. Amino acid sequence: CATSIDRVGVGYTF.

The J gene is TRBJ2-7, the V gene TRBV19, with 13 bases identical to TRBD2. The CDR3 has 16 residues. Losses at the gene ends were 1 base for V and 7 bases for J; bases not matched to a gene: 7. Germline CDR1 reads LNHDA; CDR2 reads SQIVND (reference sequence). CDR3 DNA sequence: TGTGCCAGTAGTATAGTTTGGACTAGCGGGAGTGGAGAGCAGTACTTC. Translation gives CASSIVWTSGSGEQYF.

This chain uses TRBV28 with TRBJ2-7; D is uncertain. Trimming left V 2 bases short and J 0 bases short, with 11 bases between. Germline V gene data show CDR1 as MDHEN and CDR2 as SYDVKM. CDR3 length equals 15 residues. This CDR3 reads CASSLPAISSYEQYF. Written as DNA, the CDR3 is TGTGCCAGCAGTTTACCGGCAATAAGCTCCTACGAGCAGTACTTC.

This chain links TRBV12-2 with TRBJ1-5; the table's TRBD1 call for D was not verified on the DNA. TRBV12-2 is a pseudogene segment. This CDR3 comprises 14 residues. DNA for the CDR3: TGTGCCACCGGGGTAGGGGGTGAGAATCAGCCCCAGCATTTT. As protein: CATGVGGENQPQHF.

The chain has TRBV30 and TRBJ2-1; 9 nucleotides match TRBD1. The CDR3 totals 14 residues. V gave up 5 bases and J gave up 9 bases; unmatched junction bases: 11. CDR1 is GTSNPN and CDR2 is SVGIG in the germline V gene (reference sequence). The CDR3 nucleotides read TGTGCCTGGGCATGGGGACAGGGAATAGGTGAGCAGTTCTTC. This encodes CAWAWGQGIGEQFF.

The V and J genes are TRBV6-8 and TRBJ1-5, with D possibly TRBD1 on 6 matching bases. CDR3 length: 17 residues. The germline V gene has CDR1 MNHGY and CDR2 SAAAGT. V lost 5 bases to trimming and J lost 0 bases, with 17 bases between them. The CDR3 loop reads CASSPLGGRYSNQPQHF. The CDR3, as DNA: TGTGCCAGCAGTCCCTTAGGGGGGCGTTATAGCAATCAGCCCCAGCATTTT.

The chain carries TRBV6-8 and TRBJ2-5; 10 nucleotides align to TRBD2. The CDR3 covers 16 residues. CDR1 is MNHGY, CDR2 SAAAGT, per germline. V gave up 5 bases and J gave up 4 bases; unmatched junction bases: 10. This chain's CDR3 is CASSLLAGVVSETQYF. In DNA form, the CDR3 reads TGTGCCAGCAGTCTCCTAGCGGGAGTCGTCTCAGAGACCCAGTACTTC.

V and J are TRBV5-1 and TRBJ1-1; 7 nucleotides agree with TRBD1. V trimming: 7 bases; J trimming: 3 bases; junction bases outside the gene matches: 12. CDR1 and CDR2 (germline): SGHRS, YFSETQ. CDR3 length equals 15 residues. CDR3 loop: CASAGRGQADTEAFF. CDR3 nucleotide sequence: TGCGCCAGCGCGGGGAGGGGGCAGGCAGACACTGAAGCTTTCTTT.

The chain has TRBV11-3 and TRBJ1-5; unclear D gene. Trimming left V 1 base short and J 9 bases short, with 16 bases between. CDR3 length: 15 amino acids. Germline-derived CDR1 and CDR2 are SGHNT and YENEEA. CDR3 sequence reads: CASSLGATEAGPQHF. The CDR3 DNA follows: TGTGCCAGCAGCTTAGGGGCTACTGAGGCAGGGCCCCAGCATTTT.

The chain joins TRBV23-1 to TRBJ1-3; perhaps TRBD1 as D (5 bases). TRBV23-1 falls under the ORF class, with uncertain function. The CDR3 is made up of 17 amino acids. V dropped 6 bases and J dropped 0 bases, with 18 bases sitting between them. The CDR3 loop is CASSQEYQGLSGNTIYF. CDR3 DNA sequence: TGCGCCAGCAGCCAAGAATACCAGGGCCTCTCTGGAAACACCATATATTTT.

The chain couples TRBV6-8 to TRBJ2-7, with 7 bases lining up with TRBD1. The CDR3 spans 16 residues. Germline CDR1 MNHGY, CDR2 SAAAGT. The junction had 5 bases not matched to a gene; V was cut back by 0 bases and J by 0 bases. The CDR3 region has the DNA TGTGCCAGCAGTTACTCTAGGACAGGTGACTCCTACGAGCAGTACTTC. It is translated as CASSYSRTGDSYEQYF.

This chain uses TRBV6-8 with TRBJ2-7; maybe TRBD2 (6 bases). Germline CDR1 reads MNHGY; CDR2 reads SAAAGT. There are 19 residues in the CDR3. V was shortened by 5 bases and J by 6 bases, with 32 bases between the two germline ends. In DNA, the CDR3 is TGTGCCAGCAGTCAACAGAAACTTGGAGGGAGGCTCCGCACGGTCGAGCAGTACTTC. This codes for CASSQQKLGGRLRTVEQYF.

The V call is TRBV2, the J call TRBJ2-7, with D possibly matching TRBD2 (5 bases). The CDR3 has 16 residues. The germline V and J ends were trimmed by 3 bases and 4 bases, with 19 bases remaining between them. Germline-derived CDR1 and CDR2 are SNHLY and FYNNEI. In DNA, the CDR3 is TGTGCCAGCAGTGAGAGGGCTATGGCCTTTGGGTACGAGCAGTACTTC. This translates into CASSERAMAFGYEQYF.

This clone is classed as medium-sized. The genes are TRBV11-3 and TRBJ1-1; 9 bases are shared with TRBD1. Germline CDR1 is SGHNT and CDR2 is YENEEA. V dropped 5 bases and J dropped 0; count of bases not matched to a gene: 10. This CDR3 is 17 amino acids long. DNA of the CDR3: TGTGCCAGCAGCCGGCGGACAGGGGTCCCTATGAACACTGAAGCTTTCTTT. Its translation: CASSRRTGVPMNTEAFF.

Sample share makes this clone medium-sized. The CDR3 sequence is CAIRPSGVEGEQFF. In DNA form, the CDR3 reads TGTGCCATCAGGCCTAGCGGGGTAGAAGGGGAGCAGTTCTTC. The chain couples TRBV6-8 to TRBJ2-1; 9 nucleotides match TRBD2. Germline loops: CDR1 MNHGY, CDR2 SAAAGT. CDR3 length: 14 amino acids. V lost 10 bases to trimming and J lost 10 bases; unmatched junction nucleotides: 14.

This clone is categorized as large. CDR3 amino acids: CSVEVAGFSYEQYF. The CDR3 DNA reads TGCAGCGTTGAGGTAGCGGGCTTCTCCTACGAGCAGTACTTC. The J gene is TRBJ2-7, the V gene TRBV29-1, with 7 nucleotides matching TRBD2. Germline CDR1 and CDR2: SQVTM and ANQGSEA. CDR3 length: 14 amino acids. Trimming took 3 bases from V and 0 from J; bases not matched to a gene: 5.

This clone turned up a few times. The chain recombines TRBV11-3 with TRBJ2-1; D perhaps matches TRBD2 (6 bases). The CDR3 length is 15 residues. Trimming took 5 bases from V and 12 from J, leaving 23 bases between them. In germline, CDR1 is SGHNT, CDR2 YENEEA. In DNA, the CDR3 is TGTGCCAGCAGCCTCATCAGGACTACCACGTGGGGGCAGTTCTTC. Translated, it gives CASSLIRTTTWGQFF.

The rearrangement links TRBV29-1 to TRBJ2-3, with 7 positions matching TRBD1. Per the germline V gene, CDR1 is SQVTM and CDR2 is ANQGSEA. Germline trimming cut 6 bases from V and 2 bases from J; bases unmatched to any gene: 11. CDR3 size: 15 residues. The CDR3 nucleotides read TGCAGCGTCTCCCCCGCAGGGGGATACACAGATACGCAGTATTTT. Its translation is CSVSPAGGYTDTQYF.

V usage is TRBV28 and J usage is TRBJ1-2; TRBD1 is a possible D gene (6 bases). V lost 3 bases, J lost 8 bases, and 19 bases lay in between. Germline V gene sequence: CDR1 MDHEN, CDR2 SYDVKM. The length of the CDR3 is 15 residues. CDR3 in amino acids: CASSFYSNRAEGYTF. The CDR3 DNA sequence: TGTGCCAGCAGTTTTTATAGTAACAGGGCTGAGGGCTACACCTTC.

This clone was detected once. The chain employs TRBV23-1 and TRBJ2-7; D is ambiguous. TRBV23-1 is known as an ORF, though its function is uncertain. The CDR3 runs to 14 residues. V was shortened by 6 bases and J by 2 bases, with 14 bases between the two germline ends. CDR3 amino acids: CASSQDSGPYEQYF. The CDR3 DNA is TGCGCCAGCAGCCAAGATAGTGGGCCCTACGAGCAGTACTTC.

DNA of the CDR3: TGTGCCAGCAGCTTAGTCGGGGGCACAGATACGCAGTATTTT. Translation gives CASSLVGGTDTQYF. This sequence joins TRBV11-3 and TRBJ2-3; weak D call: TRBD2 (5 bases). The length of the CDR3 is 14 residues. The germline V and J ends were trimmed by 1 base and 1 base, with 6 bases remaining between them. Germline lookup yields CDR1 SGHNT and CDR2 YENEEA.

The sample holds one count of this clone. The chain has TRBV11-3 and TRBJ2-3, with D uncertain. Germline V gene lookup returns CDR1 SGHNT and CDR2 YENEEA. This CDR3 comprises 14 residues. V was clipped by 1 base and J by 0 bases, with 5 bases between them. The CDR3 spells CASSLGRSTDTQYF. In DNA form, the CDR3 reads TGTGCCAGCAGCTTAGGGCGCAGCACAGATACGCAGTATTTT.

This chain links TRBV6-4 with TRBJ1-3; D is unclear. Per the germline V gene, CDR1 is MRHNA and CDR2 is SNTAGT. V lost 6 bases and J 4 bases, leaving 13 bases between the germline ends. The CDR3 covers 14 residues. The CDR3 coding sequence is TGTGCCAGCAGAGCGACATCGGCGGGAAACACCATATATTTT. This encodes CASRATSAGNTIYF.